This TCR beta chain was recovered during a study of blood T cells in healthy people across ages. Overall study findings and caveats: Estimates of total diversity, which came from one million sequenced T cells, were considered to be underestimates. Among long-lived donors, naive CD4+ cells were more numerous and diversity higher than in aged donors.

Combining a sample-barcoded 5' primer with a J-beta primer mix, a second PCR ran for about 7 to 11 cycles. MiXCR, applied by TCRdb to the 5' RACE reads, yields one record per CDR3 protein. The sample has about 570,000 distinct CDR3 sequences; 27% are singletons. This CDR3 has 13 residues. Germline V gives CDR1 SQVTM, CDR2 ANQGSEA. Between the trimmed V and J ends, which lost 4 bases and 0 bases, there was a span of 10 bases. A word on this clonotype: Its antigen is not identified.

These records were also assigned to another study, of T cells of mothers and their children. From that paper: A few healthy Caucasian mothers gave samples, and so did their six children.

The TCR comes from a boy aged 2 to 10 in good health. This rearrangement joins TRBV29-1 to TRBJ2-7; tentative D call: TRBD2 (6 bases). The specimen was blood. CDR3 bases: TGCAGCGTTGCACGGGGGAGCTCCTACGAGCAGTACTTC. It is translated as CSVARGSSYEQYF.